One and the same sample provided the 11 T cell receptor beta chains below, sequenced in a study of CD8 T cells in ankylosing spondylitis. Broader study findings: Blood of patients with ankylosing spondylitis appeared to be characterized by a TCR beta motif of several highly homologous variants.

TCRdb re-derived calls from the 5' RACE reads in MiXCR, one entry per CDR3 protein. This table holds around 770,000 distinct CDR3 sequences, about 10% found once. Their antigens remain unidentified. Sequenced sample: blood, either unsorted or a sorted T cell fraction (not recorded which). The receptors stem from a male donor with ankylosing spondylitis.

The chain couples TRBV7-8 to TRBJ1-2; D gene uncertain. CDR1 SGHVS and CDR2 FQNEAQ come from the germline V gene. Trimming shortened V by 8 bases and J by 4 bases, and 8 bases separated the two germline ends. CDR3 size: 11 residues. This CDR3 is CASGIFYGYTF. The CDR3 DNA reads TGTGCCAGCGGCATTTTCTATGGCTACACCTTC.

The chain combines TRBV5-1 with TRBJ1-1, with D maybe TRBD1 (5 bases). The germline CDR1 and CDR2 sequences are SGHRS and YFSETQ. There are 13 residues in the CDR3. V was clipped by 2 bases and J by 6 bases, with 11 bases between them. The CDR3 DNA reads as TGCGCCAGCAGCTTCGGGGGATCCCCTGAAGCTTTCTTT. This codes for CASSFGGSPEAFF.

This clonotype was recorded a few times. The rearrangement links TRBV6-2 or TRBV6-3 to TRBJ2-7; no definite D call. The CDR3 is made up of 12 amino acids. Trimming shortened V by 7 bases and J by 5 bases, and 12 bases separated the two germline ends. Germline CDR1 and CDR2: MNHEY and SVGEGT. CDR3 coding DNA: TGTGCCAGCAACTCCCGGATTAACGAGCAGTACTTC. Amino acids: CASNSRINEQYF.

This clonotype was counted between two and nine times. V is TRBV6-5 and J is TRBJ2-2; D gene uncertain. The CDR3 has 14 amino acids. The V end lost 0 bases, the J end lost 3 bases, and 5 bases lay between the germline ends. CDR1 is MNHEY, CDR2 SVGAGI, per germline. CDR3 in amino acids: CASSYSPDTGELFF. The CDR3 coding sequence is TGTGCCAGCAGTTACTCGCCCGACACCGGGGAGCTGTTTTTT.

In its sample, this clonotype was seen a few times. V usage is TRBV20-1 and J usage is TRBJ1-1, with a weak D call TRBD1 (6 bases). CDR1 is DFQATT, CDR2 SNEGSKA, per germline (reference sequence). Trimming removed 1 base at V and 8 bases at J, with 20 bases between. This CDR3 spans 15 amino acids. The CDR3 DNA sequence: TGCAGTGCTAGAGCCCCTCATAGGGGGGGCCTAGAAGCTTTCTTT. This encodes CSARAPHRGGLEAFF.

V usage is TRBV11-1 and J usage is TRBJ2-1, with 12 bases identical to TRBD2. CDR3 size: 14 residues. The germline V gene encodes CDR1 SGHAT and CDR2 FQDESV (reference sequence). V shed 3 bases and J 8 bases; nucleotides not matched to a gene: 2. The CDR3 is CASSLGTSGYEQFF. CDR3 nucleotides: TGTGCCAGCAGCTTGGGGACTAGCGGGTATGAGCAGTTCTTC. Variable domain in full (rest from reference TRBV11-1 and TRBJ2-1): EAEVAQSPRYKITEKSQAVAFWCDPISGHATLYWYRQILGQGPELLVQFQDESVVDDSQLPKDRFSAERLKGVDSTLKIQPAELGDSAMYLCASSLGTSGYEQFFGPGTRLTVL.

This clonotype has more than one count but fewer than ten. The chain carries TRBV10-3 and TRBJ1-3, with 9 positions matching TRBD1. Trimming at V came to 6 bases and at J to 6 bases, leaving 6 bases not matched to a gene. CDR3 length: 14 residues. The germline gives CDR1 ENHRY, CDR2 SYGVKD. The DNA of the CDR3 is TGTGCCATCAGACCGGGACAGGGAGAAAACACCATATATTTT. Its protein product is CAIRPGQGENTIYF.

This clonotype was found a few times. V and J are TRBV25-1 and TRBJ1-3; D remains ambiguous. The CDR3 loop spans 12 amino acids. Per germline, CDR1 MGHDK and CDR2 SYGVNS. Trimming left V 5 bases short and J 4 bases short, with 6 bases between. CDR3 sequence reads: CASSPLGNTIYF. CDR3 sequence (DNA): TGTGCCAGCAGTCCCCTCGGAAACACCATATATTTT.

The rearrangement links TRBV3-1 to TRBJ1-3; tentative D call: TRBD1 (5 bases). Germline values: CDR1 LGHDT, CDR2 YNNKEL (reference sequence). The CDR3 sequence is 15 residues long. V lost 3 bases to trimming and J lost 6 bases, with 15 bases between them. Here the CDR3 DNA reads TGTGCCAGCAGCCACTGGACGGGACGGATAAACACCATATATTTT. This translates into CASSHWTGRINTIYF.

This clonotype was counted between two and nine times. J is TRBJ2-1 and V is TRBV27, with 11 nucleotides matching TRBD2. The CDR3 totals 13 residues. Germline CDR1 is MNHEY and CDR2 is SMNVEV (reference sequence). V trimming: 6 bases; J trimming: 8 bases; junction bases outside the gene matches: 3. CDR3 nucleotide sequence: TGTGCCAGCAGACTAGCGGGAGTGGATGAGCAGTTCTTC. Amino acid sequence: CASRLAGVDEQFF.

This clonotype was detected only a few times. J is TRBJ2-7 and V is TRBV6-2 or TRBV6-3; 9 bases line up with TRBD2. Germline loops: CDR1 MNHEY, CDR2 SVGEGT. Trimming removed 8 bases from V and 2 bases from J; junction bases left unmatched: 7. This CDR3 comprises 14 residues. Here the CDR3 DNA reads TGTGCCAGCTCGGTAGCGGGAGAAACCTACGAGCAGTACTTC. Translated, it gives CASSVAGETYEQYF.